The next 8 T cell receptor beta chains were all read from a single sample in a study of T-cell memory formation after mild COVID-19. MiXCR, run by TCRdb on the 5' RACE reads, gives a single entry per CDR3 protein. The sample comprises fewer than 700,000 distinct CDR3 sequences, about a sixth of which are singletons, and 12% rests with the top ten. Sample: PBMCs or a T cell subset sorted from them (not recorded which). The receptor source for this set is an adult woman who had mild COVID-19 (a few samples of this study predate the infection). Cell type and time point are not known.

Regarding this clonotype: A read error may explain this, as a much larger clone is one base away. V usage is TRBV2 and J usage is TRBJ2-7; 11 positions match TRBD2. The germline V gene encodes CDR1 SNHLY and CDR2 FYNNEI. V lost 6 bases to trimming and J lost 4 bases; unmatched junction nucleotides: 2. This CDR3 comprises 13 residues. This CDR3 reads CASRLAGVYEQYF. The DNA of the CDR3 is TGTGCCAGCAGACTAGCGGGAGTGTACGAGCAGTACTTC.

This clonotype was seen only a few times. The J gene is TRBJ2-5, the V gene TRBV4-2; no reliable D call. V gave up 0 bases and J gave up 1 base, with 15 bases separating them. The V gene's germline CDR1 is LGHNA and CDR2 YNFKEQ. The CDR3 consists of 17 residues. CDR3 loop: CASSQERLGWGQETQYF. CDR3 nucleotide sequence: TGTGCCAGCAGCCAAGAGAGGTTGGGTTGGGGCCAAGAGACCCAGTACTTC.

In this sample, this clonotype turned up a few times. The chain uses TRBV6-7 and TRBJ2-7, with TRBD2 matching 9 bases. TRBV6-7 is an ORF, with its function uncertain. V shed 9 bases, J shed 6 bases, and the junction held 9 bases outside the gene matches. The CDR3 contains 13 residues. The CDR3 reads CARIAGANVEQYF. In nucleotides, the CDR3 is TGTGCCAGAATAGCGGGGGCAAACGTCGAGCAGTACTTC.

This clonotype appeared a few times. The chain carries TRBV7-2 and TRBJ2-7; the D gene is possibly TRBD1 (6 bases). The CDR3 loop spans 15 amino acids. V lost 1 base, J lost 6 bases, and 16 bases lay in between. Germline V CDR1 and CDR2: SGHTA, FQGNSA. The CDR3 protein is CASSLGGSQGSEQYF. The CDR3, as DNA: TGTGCCAGCAGCTTAGGAGGATCCCAGGGGAGCGAGCAGTACTTC.

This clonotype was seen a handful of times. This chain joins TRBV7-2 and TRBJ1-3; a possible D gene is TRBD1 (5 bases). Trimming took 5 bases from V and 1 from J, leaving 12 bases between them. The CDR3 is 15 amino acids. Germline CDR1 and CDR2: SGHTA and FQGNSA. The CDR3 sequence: CASSAQVASGNTIYF. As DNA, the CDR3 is TGTGCCAGCAGCGCACAGGTCGCTTCTGGAAACACCATATATTTT.

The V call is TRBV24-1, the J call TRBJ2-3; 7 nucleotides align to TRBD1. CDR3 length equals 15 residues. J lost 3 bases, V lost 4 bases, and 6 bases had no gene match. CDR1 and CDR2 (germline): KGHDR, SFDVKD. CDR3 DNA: TGTGCCACCAGTGAGTCGACAGGGACGACAGATACGCAGTATTTT. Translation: CATSESTGTTDTQYF.

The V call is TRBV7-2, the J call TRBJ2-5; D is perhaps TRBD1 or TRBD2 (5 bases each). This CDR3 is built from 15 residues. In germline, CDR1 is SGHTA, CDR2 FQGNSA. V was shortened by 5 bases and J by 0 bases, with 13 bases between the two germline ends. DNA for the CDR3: TGTGCCAGCAGCGTCCTCGGGGCTTACCAAGAGACCCAGTACTTC. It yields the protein CASSVLGAYQETQYF.

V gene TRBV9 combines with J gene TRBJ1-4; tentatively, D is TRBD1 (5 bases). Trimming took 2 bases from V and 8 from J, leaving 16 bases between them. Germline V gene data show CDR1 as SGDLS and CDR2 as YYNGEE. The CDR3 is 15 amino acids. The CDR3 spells CASSVESDKKEKLFF. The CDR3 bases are TGTGCCAGCAGCGTCGAGTCGGACAAAAAAGAAAAACTGTTTTTT.